The entry that follows covers one T cell receptor beta chain sequence. Its target is unknown. The data were obtained in a study of beta chain features in type 1 diabetes. Study conclusions and caveats: VDJ junctions in type 1 diabetes patients carried more deletions and fewer insertions. Any PCR bias toward short templates would affect both groups alike.

CD45RO/CCR7/CD25/CD127/CD95/CD27 sorting isolated CD4+ naive, central memory, regulatory and stem cell-like memory cells. V was pared by 1 base and J by 2 bases, with 12 bases between. The CDR3 runs to 16 residues. Germline V lookup: CDR1 SEHNR, CDR2 FQNEAQ (reference sequence). The entirety of the isolated RNA underwent reverse transcription, so expressed TCRB transcripts were sequenced. The table came from immunoSEQ multiplex PCR; TCRdb's copy has only in-frame clones and leaves some out. The data hold about 150,000 clones, with 8.5% to 12% observed a single time. This TCR derives from a man in his late teens or twenties in good health. Sequencing was done on a sample of naive CD4+ T cells from blood. The chain is built from TRBV7-9 and TRBJ2-1, with D possibly TRBD2 on 6 matching bases. The CDR3 sequence: CASSLGAGEPYNEQFF. DNA for the CDR3: TGTGCCAGCAGCTTAGGAGCGGGCGAACCCTACAATGAGCAGTTCTTC.